This T cell receptor beta chain emerged from a study of cytomegalovirus exposure and HLA in healthy donors. Whole-study context: According to later analysis, the same platform produced the 130 or so validation and several hundred first-cohort repertoires. The study's findings and limits: Usually a TCR sequence was rare, but some public TCRs were found in many donors. Reported performance of the classifier showed diagnosis of cytomegalovirus status with high specificity and sensitivity.

On this clone itself: Its specificity is not known.

Generated by immunoSEQ multiplex PCR, the TCRdb table keeps only in-frame clones and is missing some. The sample lists about 220,000 clones, roughly 84% occurring once. The length of the CDR3 is 13 residues. CDR1 is MNHEY and CDR2 is SMNVEV in the germline V gene (reference sequence). The V end lost 2 bases, the J end lost 7 bases, and 9 bases lay between the germline ends. Sequencing input: PBMCs. The V and J genes are TRBV27 and TRBJ1-5; D gene unclear. The receptor's source is a young woman in good health and CMV-seropositive. The CDR3 region has the DNA TGTGCCAGCAGTTTAGGTGGTGGGCAGCCCCAGCATTTT. It codes for CASSLGGGQPQHF.